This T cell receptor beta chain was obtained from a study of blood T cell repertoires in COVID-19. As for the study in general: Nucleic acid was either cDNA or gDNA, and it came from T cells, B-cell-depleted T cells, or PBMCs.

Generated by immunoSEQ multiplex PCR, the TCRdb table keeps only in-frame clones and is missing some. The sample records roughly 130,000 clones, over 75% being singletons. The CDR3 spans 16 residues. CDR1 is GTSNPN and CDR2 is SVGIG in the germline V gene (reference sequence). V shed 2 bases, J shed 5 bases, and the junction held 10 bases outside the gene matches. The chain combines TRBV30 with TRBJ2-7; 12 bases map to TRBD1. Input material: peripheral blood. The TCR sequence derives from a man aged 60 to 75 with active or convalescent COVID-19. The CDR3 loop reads CAWSPKPGQGADEQYF. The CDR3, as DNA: TGTGCCTGGAGTCCGAAACCGGGACAGGGGGCGGACGAGCAGTACTTC.